Listed here are 9 T cell receptor beta chains from one sample, sequenced in a study of CD8 T cells in ankylosing spondylitis. MiXCR was run by TCRdb on the 5' RACE reads, yielding one entry per CDR3 protein. The sample lists some 350,000 distinct CDR3 sequences; roughly 15% were seen once. The sequenced sample was blood, either unsorted or a sorted T cell fraction (not recorded which). The receptors shown here come from a male donor with ankylosing spondylitis or in good health (not recorded which).

There are a few counts of this clonotype. This chain joins TRBV6-1 and TRBJ1-5; 7 positions match TRBD1. The CDR3 loop spans 13 amino acids. Germline V gene lookup returns CDR1 MNHNS and CDR2 SASEGT. CDR3 in DNA: TGTGTTTCTGGGACAGCGAAAAATCAGCCCCAGCATTTT. Its translation: CVSGTAKNQPQHF.

In its sample, this clonotype was seen many times. The chain carries TRBV5-1 and TRBJ2-6; D not resolved. V was trimmed by 5 bases and J by 2 bases, leaving 11 bases between them. CDR1 and CDR2 from the germline V gene are SGHRS and YFSETQ. CDR3 length: 15 residues. DNA of the CDR3: TGCGCCAGCAGTAAAACCCCCACTGGGGCCAACGTCCTGACTTTC. Encoded protein: CASSKTPTGANVLTF.

This clonotype was detected ten times or more. V gene TRBV9 combines with J gene TRBJ2-5; 8 bases fit TRBD2. CDR3 length: 14 residues. CDR1 is SGDLS and CDR2 is YYNGEE in the germline V gene. The V and J ends lost 1 base and 9 bases, in that order; junction bases with no gene match: 8. CDR3: CASSVSSGGEAQYF. The CDR3 region has the DNA TGTGCCAGCAGCGTATCAAGCGGGGGAGAAGCCCAGTACTTC.

This clonotype has only a few counts. The chain carries TRBV6-1 and TRBJ1-2, with 10 bases that match TRBD1. The CDR3 runs 13 residues. In germline, CDR1 is MNHNS, CDR2 SASEGT. Germline trimming cut 10 bases from V and 8 bases from J; bases unmatched to any gene: 10. The CDR3 nucleotides are TGTGCCACTCGGGACAGGGGAACGGGAGGCTACACCTTC. Amino acid sequence: CATRDRGTGGYTF.

The sample holds many counts of this clonotype. The J gene is TRBJ2-4, the V gene TRBV11-2, with a weak D call TRBD2 (5 bases). V was trimmed by 0 bases and J by 1 base, leaving 16 bases between them. This CDR3 is built from 18 residues. Per germline, CDR1 SGHAT and CDR2 FQNNGV. The CDR3 nucleotides are TGTGCCAGCAGCTTAGATCGATCGCAGCGGAGGGCCAAAAACATTCAGTACTTC. It specifies CASSLDRSQRRAKNIQYF.

V gene TRBV28 combines with J gene TRBJ2-7; D possibly matches TRBD1 or TRBD2 (7 bases each). CDR1 and CDR2 (germline): MDHEN, SYDVKM. Trimming left V 2 bases short and J 2 bases short, with 13 bases between. CDR3 length: 15 residues. CDR3 loop: CASSLRAGGAYEQYF. For the CDR3, the DNA is TGTGCCAGCAGTTTACGGGCAGGGGGGGCCTACGAGCAGTACTTC.

A few counts support this clonotype. This chain joins TRBV5-6 and TRBJ2-1, with TRBD2 identical over 7 bases. Per the germline V gene, CDR1 is SGHDT and CDR2 is YYEEEE. J gave up 6 bases and V 2 bases, and 11 bases lay outside the gene matches. CDR3 size: 16 residues. The CDR3 region is CASSFRRGSIGNEQFF. The CDR3 bases are TGTGCCAGCAGCTTTCGGCGGGGGAGTATCGGCAATGAGCAGTTCTTC.

V gene TRBV6-1 combines with J gene TRBJ2-7; 11 nucleotides agree with TRBD1. This CDR3 has 15 amino acids. Per the germline V gene, CDR1 is MNHNS and CDR2 is SASEGT. V trimming: 6 bases; J trimming: 2 bases; junction bases outside the gene matches: 6. The CDR3 region is CASRDVGQGAYEQYF. The CDR3 region has the DNA TGTGCCAGCAGGGATGTGGGACAGGGGGCCTACGAGCAGTACTTC.

Only a few counts were recorded for this clonotype. The CDR3 spells CASSHPAANYGYTF. The CDR3 DNA is TGCGCCAGCAGCCACCCCGCAGCTAACTATGGCTACACCTTC. The rearrangement links TRBV4-1 to TRBJ1-2; no definite D call. The CDR3 covers 14 residues. V was trimmed by 3 bases and J by 0 bases, leaving 8 bases between them. Looked up from germline, CDR1 is MGHRA and CDR2 is YSYEKL.